This T cell receptor (beta chain) derives from a study of T-cell reconstitution after alpha-beta-depleted transplantation in children (dated by TCRdb to 2016 to 2017). Some background on the complete study: Using TCR repertoire profiling, the study quantitatively followed how T-cell immune reconstitution unfolded in children after TCRalphabeta/CD19-depleted allogeneic hematopoietic cell transplantation. What the research found in general, with its limitations: The apparently early alphabetaT-cell count recovery about two months after transplant was reportedly dependent on only several hundred rapidly expanded clones derived from non-depleted graft cells. In some patients, the high TCRbeta diversity seen at day 60 was put down to recipient T cells and intrathymic progenitors that had survived conditioning. Over the following months the frequencies of hyperexpanded clones went down, and after one year T-cell counts and TCRbeta diversity were mostly credited to newly produced T cells.

Libraries were made using PCR. TCRdb names Illumina HiSeq 2500 as the instrument used. TCR library preparation used molecular barcoding, with unique molecular identifiers applied to normalize quantification of the TCRbeta repertoire. TCRdb redid the processing of the public reads, applying fastp at Q25 and MiXCR, and retained in-frame beta chains. Each CDR3 protein appears once, grouped with its most common genes and DNA. This sample comprises about 110,000 distinct CDR3 sequences, about a tenth of them detected only once. The top ten clonotypes cover under 40% of the sample. The intended sense of this specimen's treatment or condition label: allogeneic hematopoietic cell transplantation with graft depleted of TCRalphabeta T cells and CD19 B cells. The transplant recipients were children given TCRalphabeta/CD19-depleted allogeneic hematopoietic cell grafts. In regard to this clonotype: Its antigen is unknown. Base qualities are not at hand, and no much larger clone is one base apart.

The sample consisted of PBMCs, taken before TCRalphabeta/CD19-depleted stem cell transplant. The sequence was obtained from a boy under 10 years old with acute lymphoblastic leukemia, due to receive a stem cell transplant.

Read as DNA, the sequence is TGTGCCAGCAGCTTAGTGTCAACCGAGCAGTACTTC. Its amino acids are CASSLVSTEQYF. The V gene is TRBV7-9 and the J gene is TRBJ2-7; the D gene cannot be named for sure. CDR1 SEHNR and CDR2 FQNEAQ are derived from the germline V gene (reference sequence). The CDR3 goes from the cysteine to the phenylalanine over 12 residues. Of all the DNA, just the CDR3 is kept, 36 bases in frame from base 1. Cut back by 1 base and 6 bases, the V and J ends lie 7 bases apart.